This TCR beta chain is drawn from a study of early T cells in non-severe SARS-CoV-2 infection. Background on the study: Chains were not paired, and sequencing was done on bulk RNA from unsorted whole blood.

Unique molecular identifiers were affixed to single, distinct cDNA molecules. MiXCR was run by TCRdb on the 5' RACE reads, yielding one entry per CDR3 protein. Of tens of thousands of distinct CDR3 sequences listed, roughly 9% are singletons. The V gene's germline CDR1 is GTSNPN and CDR2 SVGIG (reference sequence). V was clipped by 1 base and J by 0 bases; unmatched bases: 5. CDR3 length: 15 residues. The chain is built from TRBV30 and TRBJ1-1, with TRBD1 identical over 7 bases. Sample: whole blood, taken at baseline. The sequence derives from an adult who was a healthcare worker with PCR-confirmed SARS-CoV-2 infection or an uninfected control (not recorded which). CDR3: CAWSGNGQVNTEAFF. The CDR3 bases are TGTGCCTGGAGTGGAAACGGACAGGTGAACACTGAAGCTTTCTTT.